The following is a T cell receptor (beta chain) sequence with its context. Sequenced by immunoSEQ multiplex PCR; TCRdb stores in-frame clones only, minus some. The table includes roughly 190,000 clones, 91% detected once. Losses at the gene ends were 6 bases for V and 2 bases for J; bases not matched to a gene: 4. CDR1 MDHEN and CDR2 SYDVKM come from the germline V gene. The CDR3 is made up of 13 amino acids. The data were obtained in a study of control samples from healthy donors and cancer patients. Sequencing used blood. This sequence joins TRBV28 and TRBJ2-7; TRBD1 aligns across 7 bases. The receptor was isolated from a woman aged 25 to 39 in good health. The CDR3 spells CASSPDRAYEQYF. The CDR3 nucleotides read TGTGCCAGCAGCCCCGACAGGGCCTACGAGCAGTACTTC.